The clone carrying this T cell receptor beta chain has a handful of counts. The data were obtained in a study of blood T cell repertoires in COVID-19. Background on the study: In each case, the material was cDNA or gDNA derived from T cells, B-cell-depleted T cells, or PBMCs.

Patients in Seattle were enrolled during active infection, then followed longitudinally. Per germline, CDR1 KGHSH and CDR2 LQKENI. This CDR3 spans 16 amino acids. With 2 bases removed from V and 1 base from J, the gap between germline ends came to 14 bases. As originally analysed: Reference gene primer amplification gave estimated nucleated cell counts. Clones were sequenced by immunoSEQ multiplex PCR, and TCRdb holds only the in-frame ones, with some missing. Clone size and V and J calls were adopted from that table, with D and trimming inferred from the DNA. This table holds 230,000 or so clones, roughly 79% found once.

This chain links TRBV18 with TRBJ1-1; the D gene is possibly TRBD1 (5 bases). What was sequenced was peripheral blood. The TCR originated in a woman over 75 with COVID-19, enrolled during active disease. The CDR3 bases are TGTGCCAGCTCACCAGACAGCCACATTGGGAACACTGAAGCTTTCTTT. Residues: CASSPDSHIGNTEAFF.